The 9 T cell receptor beta chains below were found in one sample sequenced in a study of blood T cells in healthy people across ages. Primed by a sample-barcoded 5' primer and a J-beta primer mix, a second PCR proceeded for 7 to 11 cycles. TCRdb independently ran MiXCR on the 5' RACE reads; one entry per CDR3 protein. The sample lists over 700,000 distinct CDR3 sequences, about 25% seen once, with around 9.2% in the top ten. The sample was also reused in another study, on T cells of mothers and their children.

Input material: blood. These receptors all stem from a boy aged 5-17 years in good health.

This clonotype was observed a few times. V gene TRBV7-2 combines with J gene TRBJ2-3; no definite D call. The CDR3 is 15 residues long. Germline V gene lookup returns CDR1 SGHTA and CDR2 FQGNSA. V shed 3 bases and J shed 3 bases, with 13 bases lying between them. The CDR3 region is CASSFSIGWTDTQYF. DNA for the CDR3: TGTGCCAGCAGCTTCTCTATCGGGTGGACAGATACGCAGTATTTT.

This chain links TRBV2 with TRBJ2-5; no clear D gene. Looked up from germline, CDR1 is SNHLY and CDR2 is FYNNEI. The CDR3 runs 13 residues. Trimming removed 3 bases at V and 4 bases at J, with 9 bases between. CDR3 nucleotides: TGTGCCAGCAGTGACGGTCCGGGAGAGACCCAGTACTTC. Its translation is CASSDGPGETQYF.

The chain combines TRBV10-3 with TRBJ2-7, with no clear D. Between the trimmed V and J ends, which lost 7 bases and 3 bases, there was a span of 13 bases. This CDR3 is 13 amino acids long. From germline, CDR1 is ENHRY and CDR2 SYGVKD. CDR3 nucleotides: TGTGCCATCATCGACGACTCCAACTACGAGCAGTACTTC. It is translated as CAIIDDSNYEQYF.

The genes are TRBV13 and TRBJ2-1; no firm D call. Trimming cost V 4 bases and J 4 bases, with 17 bases left between them. Germline CDR1 PRHDT, CDR2 FYEKMQ (reference sequence). This CDR3 has 16 residues. Here the CDR3 DNA reads TGTGCCAGCAGCTCGGTTGAACAGAGCTTTTACAATGAGCAGTTCTTC. It is translated as CASSSVEQSFYNEQFF.

The chain employs TRBV25-1 and TRBJ2-7; maybe TRBD1 (7 bases). The V and J ends lost 4 bases and 3 bases respectively, with 25 bases between them. The CDR3 has 18 amino acids. Germline V gene data show CDR1 as MGHDK and CDR2 as SYGVNS. This CDR3 reads CASSALTGDFPRVYEQYF. CDR3 coding DNA: TGTGCCAGCAGTGCCCTTACAGGGGACTTTCCTAGGGTCTACGAGCAGTACTTC.

The V and J genes are TRBV4-3 and TRBJ2-1; a weak D match, TRBD2 (5 bases). The CDR3 sequence is 14 residues long. Germline CDR1 reads LGHNA; CDR2 reads YSLEER. V lost 1 base and J 8 bases, leaving 12 bases between the germline ends. CDR3 bases: TGCGCCAGCAGCCAAGGTGAGGGTCGGTATGAGCAGTTCTTC. The encoded protein is CASSQGEGRYEQFF.

The V and J genes are TRBV20-1 and TRBJ1-2, with 7 bases fitting TRBD1. The J segment lost 7 bases and the V segment lost 4 bases, leaving 6 bases of the junction unmatched. The germline V gene encodes CDR1 DFQATT and CDR2 SNEGSKA (reference sequence). The CDR3 extends over 12 amino acids. The CDR3 reads CSATRQGGGYTF. CDR3 nucleotides: TGCAGTGCTACCCGACAGGGCGGTGGCTACACCTTC.

This clonotype was seen many times. The V and J genes are TRBV20-1 and TRBJ2-7; weak D call: TRBD2 (6 bases). CDR1 is DFQATT, CDR2 SNEGSKA, per germline (reference sequence). Trimming cost V 3 bases and J 4 bases, with 7 bases left between them. The CDR3 runs to 11 residues. The CDR3 is CSARDYYEQYF. CDR3 nucleotides: TGCAGTGCTAGGGACTATTACGAGCAGTACTTC.

This sequence joins TRBV20-1 and TRBJ2-1; a possible D gene is TRBD1 (6 bases). The assigned J gene may be wrong: the sequence end matches TRBJ2-5 better. From germline, CDR1 is DFQATT and CDR2 SNEGSKA (reference sequence). The CDR3 spans 13 residues. The CDR3 coding sequence is TGCAGTGCTAGCCCGTGGGGGCGCGAGACCCAGTACTTC. Its protein product is CSASPWGRETQYF.